A single sample is the source of the 8 T cell receptor beta chains below, sequenced in a study of T cell clonotyping in hematopoietic cell transplantation. Profiling relied on immunoSEQ multiplex PCR, and the TCRdb table lists in-frame clones only, not all of them. This table holds 7,200 or so clones, 70% to 90% found once. Specimen: PBMCs, collected 100 days after allogeneic stem cell transplant. The receptors come from a male patient aged 18-30 years who had an allogeneic stem cell transplant from a related donor, so the T cells may come from the graft donor. Some clones in this sample may be carry-over from other donors' samples.

The J gene is TRBJ2-1, the V gene TRBV29-1; unclear D gene. Trimming took off 5 bases at V and 5 bases at J, with 7 bases between the two ends. Germline V CDR1 and CDR2: SQVTM, ANQGSEA. The CDR3 loop spans 11 amino acids. The CDR3 DNA sequence: TGCAGCGTTAATGGAAACAATGAGCAGTTCTTC. Translating gives CSVNGNNEQFF.

The chain combines TRBV27 with TRBJ1-5; D remains ambiguous. The ends were cut back, 6 bases at V and 5 bases at J, with 23 bases in the middle. Germline CDR1 is MNHEY and CDR2 is SMNVEV (reference sequence). The CDR3 contains 17 residues. CDR3 protein: CASSPLPTWWPHQPQHF. For the CDR3, the DNA is TGTGCCAGCAGCCCGCTACCCACATGGTGGCCCCATCAGCCCCAGCATTTT.

The chain combines TRBV6-5 with TRBJ2-5, with a tentative D call TRBD1 (5 bases). CDR1 is MNHEY and CDR2 is SVGAGI in the germline V gene. This CDR3 has 14 amino acids. V lost 6 bases and J lost 0, with 11 bases in between. CDR3 nucleotides: TGTGCCAGCAGCGGACACCTCTACCAAGAGACCCAGTACTTC. Amino acids: CASSGHLYQETQYF.

The CDR3 DNA reads TGTGCCAGCAGCTCACAGGGAAATGAGCAGTTCTTC. It yields the protein CASSSQGNEQFF. The chain links TRBV5-4 to TRBJ2-1; tentatively, D is TRBD1 (6 bases). The ends were cut back, 3 bases at V and 7 bases at J, with 8 bases in the middle. In germline, CDR1 is SGHNT, CDR2 YYREEE (reference sequence). The CDR3 is 12 residues long.

This chain joins TRBV5-4 and TRBJ2-3; 7 bases fit TRBD2. After removal of 4 bases from V and 2 bases from J, the junction contained 10 bases not matched to a gene. Germline lookup yields CDR1 SGHNT and CDR2 YYREEE (reference sequence). The CDR3 has 16 residues. The CDR3 reads CASSRGGRPNTDTQYF. CDR3 nucleotides: TGTGCCAGCAGCCGCGGCGGGAGACCCAACACAGATACGCAGTATTTT. The whole variable domain, remainder taken from reference TRBV5-4 and TRBJ2-3, is ETGVTQSPTHLIKTRGQQVTLRCSSQSGHNTVSWYQQALGQGPQFIFQYYREEENGRGNFPPRFSGLQFPNYSSELNVNALELDDSALYLCASSRGGRPNTDTQYFGPGTRLTVL.

This chain connects TRBV4-1 to TRBJ2-1; TRBD2 matches at 10 bases. The V gene's germline CDR1 is MGHRA and CDR2 YSYEKL. Germline trimming cut 3 bases from V and 2 bases from J; bases unmatched to any gene: 4. The CDR3 sequence is 16 residues long. The CDR3 DNA is TGCGCCAGCAGCCAGAGGACTAGCGGAGCCTACAATGAGCAGTTCTTC. It encodes CASSQRTSGAYNEQFF.

The CDR3 DNA follows: TGCAGCGTTGATGTGGTAGCCAATGAGCAGTTCTTC. It translates to CSVDVVANEQFF. This rearrangement joins TRBV29-1 to TRBJ2-1; D gene uncertain. This CDR3 region has 12 residues. Germline-derived CDR1 and CDR2 are SQVTM and ANQGSEA. With 3 bases removed from V and 6 bases from J, the gap between germline ends came to 9 bases.

The CDR3 DNA sequence: TGTGCCAGCAGTGAACGGGGAAGGGACGAGCAGTACGTC. This translates into CASSERGRDEQYV. V usage is TRBV6-1 and J usage is TRBJ2-7; tentative D call: TRBD2 (5 bases). The V and J ends lost 2 bases and 5 bases respectively, with 10 bases between them. Germline-derived CDR1 and CDR2 are MNHNS and SASEGT. The length of the CDR3 is 13 residues.